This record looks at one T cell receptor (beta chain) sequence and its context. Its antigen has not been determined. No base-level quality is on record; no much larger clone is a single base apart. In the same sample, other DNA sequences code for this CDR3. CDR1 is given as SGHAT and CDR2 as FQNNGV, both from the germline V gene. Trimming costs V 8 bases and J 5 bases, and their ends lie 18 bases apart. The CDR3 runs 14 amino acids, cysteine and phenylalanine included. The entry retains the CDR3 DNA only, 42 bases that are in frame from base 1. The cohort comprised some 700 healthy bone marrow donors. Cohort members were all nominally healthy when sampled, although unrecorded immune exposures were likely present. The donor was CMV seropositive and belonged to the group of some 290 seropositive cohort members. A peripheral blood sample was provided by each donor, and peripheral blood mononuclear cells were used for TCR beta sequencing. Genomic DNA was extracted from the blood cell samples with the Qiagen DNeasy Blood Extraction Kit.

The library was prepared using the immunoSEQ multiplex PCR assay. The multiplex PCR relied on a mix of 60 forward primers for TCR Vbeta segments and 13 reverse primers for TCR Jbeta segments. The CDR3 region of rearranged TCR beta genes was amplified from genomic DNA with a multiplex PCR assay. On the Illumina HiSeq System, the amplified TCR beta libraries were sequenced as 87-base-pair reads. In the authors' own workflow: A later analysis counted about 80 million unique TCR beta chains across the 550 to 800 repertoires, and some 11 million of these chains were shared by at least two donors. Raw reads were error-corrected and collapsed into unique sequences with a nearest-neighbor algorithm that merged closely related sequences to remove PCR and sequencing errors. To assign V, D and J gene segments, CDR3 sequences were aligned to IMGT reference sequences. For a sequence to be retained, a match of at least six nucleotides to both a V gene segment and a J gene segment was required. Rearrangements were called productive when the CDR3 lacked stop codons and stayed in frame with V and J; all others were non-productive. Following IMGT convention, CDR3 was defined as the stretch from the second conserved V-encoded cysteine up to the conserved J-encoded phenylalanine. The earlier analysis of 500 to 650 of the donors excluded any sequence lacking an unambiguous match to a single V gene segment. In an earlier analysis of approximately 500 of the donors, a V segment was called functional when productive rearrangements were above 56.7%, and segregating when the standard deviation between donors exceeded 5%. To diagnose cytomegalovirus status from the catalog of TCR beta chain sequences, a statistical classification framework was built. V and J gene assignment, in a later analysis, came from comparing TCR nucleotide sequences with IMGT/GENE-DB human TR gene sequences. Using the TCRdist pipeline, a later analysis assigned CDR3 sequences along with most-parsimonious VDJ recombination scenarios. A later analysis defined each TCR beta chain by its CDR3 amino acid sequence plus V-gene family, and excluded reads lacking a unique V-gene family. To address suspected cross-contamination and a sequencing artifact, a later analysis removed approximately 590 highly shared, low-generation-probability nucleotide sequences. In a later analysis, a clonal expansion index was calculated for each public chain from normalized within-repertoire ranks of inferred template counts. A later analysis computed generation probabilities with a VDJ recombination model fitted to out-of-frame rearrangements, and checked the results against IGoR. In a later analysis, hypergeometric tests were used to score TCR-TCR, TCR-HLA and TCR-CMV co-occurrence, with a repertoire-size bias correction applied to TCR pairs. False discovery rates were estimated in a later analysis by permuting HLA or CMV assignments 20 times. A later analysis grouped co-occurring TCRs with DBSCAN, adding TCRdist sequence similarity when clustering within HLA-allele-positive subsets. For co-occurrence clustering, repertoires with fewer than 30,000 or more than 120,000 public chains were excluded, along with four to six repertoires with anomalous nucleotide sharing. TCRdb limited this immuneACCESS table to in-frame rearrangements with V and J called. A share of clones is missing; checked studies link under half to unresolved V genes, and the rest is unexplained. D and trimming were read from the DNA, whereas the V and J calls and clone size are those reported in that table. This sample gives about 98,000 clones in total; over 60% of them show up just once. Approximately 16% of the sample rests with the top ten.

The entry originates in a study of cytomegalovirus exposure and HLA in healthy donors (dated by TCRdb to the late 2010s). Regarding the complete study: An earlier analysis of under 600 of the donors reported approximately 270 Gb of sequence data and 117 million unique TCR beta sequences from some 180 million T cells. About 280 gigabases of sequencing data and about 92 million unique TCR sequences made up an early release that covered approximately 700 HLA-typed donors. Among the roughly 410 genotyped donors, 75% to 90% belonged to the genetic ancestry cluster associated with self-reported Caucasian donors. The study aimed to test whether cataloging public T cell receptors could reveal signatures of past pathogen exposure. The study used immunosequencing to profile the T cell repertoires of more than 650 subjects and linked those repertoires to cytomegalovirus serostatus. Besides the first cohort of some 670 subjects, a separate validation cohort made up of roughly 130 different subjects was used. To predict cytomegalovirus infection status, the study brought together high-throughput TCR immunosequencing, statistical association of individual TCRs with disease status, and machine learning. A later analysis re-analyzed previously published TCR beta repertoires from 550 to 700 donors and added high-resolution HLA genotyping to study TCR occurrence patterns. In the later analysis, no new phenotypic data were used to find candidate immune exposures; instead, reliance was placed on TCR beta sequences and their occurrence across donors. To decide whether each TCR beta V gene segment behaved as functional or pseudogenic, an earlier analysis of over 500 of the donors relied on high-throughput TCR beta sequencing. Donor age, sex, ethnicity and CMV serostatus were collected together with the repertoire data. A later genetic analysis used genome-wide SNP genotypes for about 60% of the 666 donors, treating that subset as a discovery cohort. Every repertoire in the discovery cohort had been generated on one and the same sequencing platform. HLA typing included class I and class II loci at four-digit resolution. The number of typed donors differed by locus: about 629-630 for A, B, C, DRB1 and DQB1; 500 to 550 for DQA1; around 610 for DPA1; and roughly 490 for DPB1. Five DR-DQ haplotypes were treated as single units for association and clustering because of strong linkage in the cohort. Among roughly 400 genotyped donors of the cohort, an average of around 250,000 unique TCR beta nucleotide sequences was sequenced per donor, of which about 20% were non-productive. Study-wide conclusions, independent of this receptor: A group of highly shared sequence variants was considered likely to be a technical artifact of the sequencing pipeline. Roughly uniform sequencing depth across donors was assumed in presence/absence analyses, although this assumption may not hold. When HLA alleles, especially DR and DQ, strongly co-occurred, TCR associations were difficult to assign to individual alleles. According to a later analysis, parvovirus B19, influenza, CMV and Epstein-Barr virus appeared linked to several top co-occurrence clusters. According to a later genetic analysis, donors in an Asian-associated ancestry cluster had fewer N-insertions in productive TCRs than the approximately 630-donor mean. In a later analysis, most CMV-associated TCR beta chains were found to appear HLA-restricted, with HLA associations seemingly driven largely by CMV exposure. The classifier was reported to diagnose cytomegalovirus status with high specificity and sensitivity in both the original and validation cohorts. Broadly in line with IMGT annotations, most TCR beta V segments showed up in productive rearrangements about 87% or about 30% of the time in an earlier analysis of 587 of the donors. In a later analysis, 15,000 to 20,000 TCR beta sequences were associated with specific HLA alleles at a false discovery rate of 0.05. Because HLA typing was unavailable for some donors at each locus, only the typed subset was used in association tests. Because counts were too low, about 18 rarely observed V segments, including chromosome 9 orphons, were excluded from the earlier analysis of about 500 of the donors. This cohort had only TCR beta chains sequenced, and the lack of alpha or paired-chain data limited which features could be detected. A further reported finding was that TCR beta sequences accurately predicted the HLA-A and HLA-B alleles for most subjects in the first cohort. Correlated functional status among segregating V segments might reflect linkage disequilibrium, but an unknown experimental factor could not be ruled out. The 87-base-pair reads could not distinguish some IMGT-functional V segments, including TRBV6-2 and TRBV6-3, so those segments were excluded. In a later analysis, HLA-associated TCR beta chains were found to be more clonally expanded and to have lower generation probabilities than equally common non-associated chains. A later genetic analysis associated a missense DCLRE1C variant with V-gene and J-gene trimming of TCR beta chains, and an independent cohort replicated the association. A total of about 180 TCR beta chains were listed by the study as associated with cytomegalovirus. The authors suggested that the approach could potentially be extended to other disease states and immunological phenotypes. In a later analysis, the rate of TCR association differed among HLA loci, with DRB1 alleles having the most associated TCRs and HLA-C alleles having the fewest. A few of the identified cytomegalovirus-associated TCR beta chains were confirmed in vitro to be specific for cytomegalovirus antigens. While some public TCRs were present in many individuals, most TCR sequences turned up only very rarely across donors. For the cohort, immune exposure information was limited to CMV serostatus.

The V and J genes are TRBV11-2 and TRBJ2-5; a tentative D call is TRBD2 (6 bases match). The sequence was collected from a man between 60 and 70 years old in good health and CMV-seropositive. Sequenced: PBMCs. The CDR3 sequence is CASARDPGKETQYF. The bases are TGTGCCAGCGCGCGGGACCCTGGTAAGGAGACCCAGTACTTC.